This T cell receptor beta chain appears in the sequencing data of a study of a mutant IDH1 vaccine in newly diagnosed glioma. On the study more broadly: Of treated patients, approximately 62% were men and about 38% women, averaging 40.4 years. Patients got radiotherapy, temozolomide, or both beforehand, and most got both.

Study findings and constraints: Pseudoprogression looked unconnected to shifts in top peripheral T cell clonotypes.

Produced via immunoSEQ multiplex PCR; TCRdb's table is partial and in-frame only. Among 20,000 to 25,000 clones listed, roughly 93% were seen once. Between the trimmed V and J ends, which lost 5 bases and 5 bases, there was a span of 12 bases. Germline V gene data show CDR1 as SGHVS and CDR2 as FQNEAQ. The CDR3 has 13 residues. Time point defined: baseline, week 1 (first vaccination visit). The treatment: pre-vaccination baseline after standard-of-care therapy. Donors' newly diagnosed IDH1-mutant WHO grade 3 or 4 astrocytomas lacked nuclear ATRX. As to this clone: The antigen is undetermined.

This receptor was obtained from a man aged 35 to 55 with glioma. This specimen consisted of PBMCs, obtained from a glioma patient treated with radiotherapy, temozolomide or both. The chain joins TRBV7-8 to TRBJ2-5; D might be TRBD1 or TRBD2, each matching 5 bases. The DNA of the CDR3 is TGTGCCAGCAGCCTGGGACCCGGGGAGACCCAGTACTTC. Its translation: CASSLGPGETQYF.